This T cell receptor (beta chain) was recovered during a study of T cells after yellow fever vaccination. TCRdb itself ran the 5' RACE reads through MiXCR, one entry per CDR3 protein. Of almost 600,000 distinct CDR3 sequences in the sample, less than 15% are singletons; the top ten hold more than 13%. This clonotype was sampled from a young man who received the YFV17D yellow fever vaccine. The source was PBMCs, collected on the day of the yellow fever booster vaccination.

CDR3 coding DNA: TGCGCCAGCAGCTTGGAGCCTAGATCATCAATTTACGAGCAGTACTTC. It codes for CASSLEPRSSIYEQYF. The V gene is TRBV5-1, the J gene TRBJ2-7; unclear D gene. CDR3 size: 16 residues. Germline V gives CDR1 SGHRS, CDR2 YFSETQ. The ends were cut back, 0 bases at V and 4 bases at J, with 17 bases in the middle.